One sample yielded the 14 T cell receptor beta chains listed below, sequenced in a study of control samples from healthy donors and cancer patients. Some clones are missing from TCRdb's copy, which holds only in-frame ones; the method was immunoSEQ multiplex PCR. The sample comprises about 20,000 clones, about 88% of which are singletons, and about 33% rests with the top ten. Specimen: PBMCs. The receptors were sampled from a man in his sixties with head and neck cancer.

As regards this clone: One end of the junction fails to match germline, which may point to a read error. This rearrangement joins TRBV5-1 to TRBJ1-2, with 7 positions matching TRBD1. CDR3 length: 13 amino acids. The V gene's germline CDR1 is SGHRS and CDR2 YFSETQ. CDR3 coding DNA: TGCGCCAGCAGCTTGGATCGCGGACAGGTGACTTCATTC. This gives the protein CASSLDRGQVTSF.

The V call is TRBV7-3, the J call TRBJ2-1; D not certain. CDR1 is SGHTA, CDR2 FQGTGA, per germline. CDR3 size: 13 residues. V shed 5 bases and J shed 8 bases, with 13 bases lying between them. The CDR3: CASSPTLEDEQFF. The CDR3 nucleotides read TGTGCCAGCAGCCCTACTCTAGAGGATGAGCAGTTCTTC. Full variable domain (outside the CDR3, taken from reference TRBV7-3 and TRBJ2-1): GAGVSQTPSNKVTEKGKYVELRCDPISGHTALYWYRQSLGQGPEFLIYFQGTGAADDSGLPNDRFFAVRPEGSVSTLKIQRTERGDSAVYLCASSPTLEDEQFFGPGTRLTVL.

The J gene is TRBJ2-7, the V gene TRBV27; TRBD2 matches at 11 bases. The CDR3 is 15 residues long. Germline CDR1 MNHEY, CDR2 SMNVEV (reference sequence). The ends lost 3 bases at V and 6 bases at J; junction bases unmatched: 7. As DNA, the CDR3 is TGTGCCAGCAGTTTCGGGATAGCGGGGGGGGGCGAGCAGTACTTC. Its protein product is CASSFGIAGGGEQYF.

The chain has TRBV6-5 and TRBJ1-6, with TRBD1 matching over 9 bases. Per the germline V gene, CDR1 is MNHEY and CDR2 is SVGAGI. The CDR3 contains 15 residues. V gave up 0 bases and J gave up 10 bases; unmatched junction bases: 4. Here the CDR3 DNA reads TGTGCCAGCAGTTACTCGGGACAGGGAAGCTCACCCCTCCACTTT. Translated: CASSYSGQGSSPLHF.

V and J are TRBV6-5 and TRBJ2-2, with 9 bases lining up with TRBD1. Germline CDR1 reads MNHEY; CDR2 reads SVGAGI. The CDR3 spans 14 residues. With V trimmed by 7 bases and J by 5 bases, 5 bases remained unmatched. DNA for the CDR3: TGTGCCAGCACCCGGGACAGGGCAACCGGGGAGCTGTTTTTT. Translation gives CASTRDRATGELFF.

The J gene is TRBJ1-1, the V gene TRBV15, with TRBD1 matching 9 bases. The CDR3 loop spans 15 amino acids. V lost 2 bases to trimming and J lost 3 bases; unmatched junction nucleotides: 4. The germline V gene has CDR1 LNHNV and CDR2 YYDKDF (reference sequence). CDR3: CATSRPRTGDTEAFF. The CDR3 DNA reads TGTGCCACCAGCAGACCCCGGACAGGGGACACTGAAGCTTTCTTT.

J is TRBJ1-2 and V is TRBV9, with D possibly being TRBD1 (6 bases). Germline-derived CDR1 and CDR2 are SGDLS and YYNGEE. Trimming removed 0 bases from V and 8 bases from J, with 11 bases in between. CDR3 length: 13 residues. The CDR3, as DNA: TGTGCCAGCAGCGTAGTGCCAGGGGAAGGCTACACCTTC. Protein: CASSVVPGEGYTF.

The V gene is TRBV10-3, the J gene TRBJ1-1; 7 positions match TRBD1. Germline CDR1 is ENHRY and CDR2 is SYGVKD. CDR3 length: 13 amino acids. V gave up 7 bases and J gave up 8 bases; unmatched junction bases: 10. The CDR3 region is CAIKRTGSAEAFF. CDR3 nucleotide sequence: TGTGCCATCAAGCGGACAGGATCCGCAGAAGCTTTCTTT.

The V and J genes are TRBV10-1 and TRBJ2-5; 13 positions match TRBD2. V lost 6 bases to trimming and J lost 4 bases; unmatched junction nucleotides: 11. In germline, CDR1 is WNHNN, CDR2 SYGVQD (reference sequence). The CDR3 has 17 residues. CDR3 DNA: TGCGCCAGCAGCGGACTAGCGGGGGTTCCTTGCACAGAGACCCAGTACTTC. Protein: CASSGLAGVPCTETQYF.

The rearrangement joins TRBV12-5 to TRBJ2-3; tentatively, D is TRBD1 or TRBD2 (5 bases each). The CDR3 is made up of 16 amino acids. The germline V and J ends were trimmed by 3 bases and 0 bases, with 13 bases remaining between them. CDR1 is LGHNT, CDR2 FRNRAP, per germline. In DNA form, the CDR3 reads TGTGCTAGTGGTTTCATGAGGGGCGTCAGCACAGATACGCAGTATTTT. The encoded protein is CASGFMRGVSTDTQYF.

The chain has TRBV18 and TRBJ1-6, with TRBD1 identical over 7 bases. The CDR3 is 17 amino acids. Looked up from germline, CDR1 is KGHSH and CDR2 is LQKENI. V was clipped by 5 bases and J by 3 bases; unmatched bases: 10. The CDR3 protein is CASSRMTGRSYNSPLHF. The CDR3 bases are TGTGCCAGCTCAAGAATGACAGGGAGAAGCTATAATTCACCCCTCCACTTT.

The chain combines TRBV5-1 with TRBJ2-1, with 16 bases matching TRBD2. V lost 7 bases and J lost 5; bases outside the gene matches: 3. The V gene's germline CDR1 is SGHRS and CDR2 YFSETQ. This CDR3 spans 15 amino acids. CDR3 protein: CASAGLAGGHNEQFF. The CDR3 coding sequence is TGCGCCAGCGCGGGACTAGCGGGGGGGCACAATGAGCAGTTCTTC.

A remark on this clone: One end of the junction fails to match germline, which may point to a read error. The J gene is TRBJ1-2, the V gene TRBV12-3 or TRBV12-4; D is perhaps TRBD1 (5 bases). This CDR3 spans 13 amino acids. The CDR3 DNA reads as TGTGCCAGCAGCTTAGGGGTAGGGTATGGCTACACCTTC. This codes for CASSLGVGYGYTF.

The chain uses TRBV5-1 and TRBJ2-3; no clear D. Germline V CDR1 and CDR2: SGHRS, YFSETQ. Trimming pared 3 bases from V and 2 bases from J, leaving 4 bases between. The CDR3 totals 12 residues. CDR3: CASSSITDTQYF. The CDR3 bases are TGCGCCAGCAGCTCTATCACAGATACGCAGTATTTT.